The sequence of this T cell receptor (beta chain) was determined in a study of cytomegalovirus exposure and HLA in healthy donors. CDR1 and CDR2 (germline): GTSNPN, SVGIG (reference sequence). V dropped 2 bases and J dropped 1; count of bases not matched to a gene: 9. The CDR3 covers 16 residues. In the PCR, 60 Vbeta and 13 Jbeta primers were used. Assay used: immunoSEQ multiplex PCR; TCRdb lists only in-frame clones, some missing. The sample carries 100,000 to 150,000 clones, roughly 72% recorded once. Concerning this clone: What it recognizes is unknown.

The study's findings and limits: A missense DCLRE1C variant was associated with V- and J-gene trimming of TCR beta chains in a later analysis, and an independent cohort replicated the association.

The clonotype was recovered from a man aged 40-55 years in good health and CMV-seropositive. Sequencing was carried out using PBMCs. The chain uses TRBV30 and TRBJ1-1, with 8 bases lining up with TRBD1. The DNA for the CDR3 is TGTGCCTGGAGTACCACAGGGGGGGCCACGAACACTGAAGCTTTCTTT. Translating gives CAWSTTGGATNTEAFF.